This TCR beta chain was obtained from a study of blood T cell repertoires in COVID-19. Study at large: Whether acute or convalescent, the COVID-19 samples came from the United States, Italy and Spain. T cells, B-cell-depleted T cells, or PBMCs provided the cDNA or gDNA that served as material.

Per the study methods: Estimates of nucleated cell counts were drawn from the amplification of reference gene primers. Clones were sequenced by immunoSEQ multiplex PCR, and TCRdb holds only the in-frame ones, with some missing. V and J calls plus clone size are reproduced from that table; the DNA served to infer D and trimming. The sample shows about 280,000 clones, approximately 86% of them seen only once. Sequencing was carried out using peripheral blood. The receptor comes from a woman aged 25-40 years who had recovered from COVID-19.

The CDR3 nucleotides are TGTGCCAGCAGCTTGTTAGGACAGCTTAACTATGGCTACACCTTC. This codes for CASSLLGQLNYGYTF. The rearrangement uses TRBV5-8 and TRBJ1-2; TRBD1 might be the D (6 bases). This CDR3 is 15 amino acids long. Trimming took off 1 base at V and 1 base at J, with 11 bases between the two ends. Germline assignment: CDR1 SGHTS and CDR2 YDEGEE.